This T cell receptor (beta chain) was sequenced during a study of blood T cell repertoires in COVID-19. Authors' processing steps: Amplification with reference gene primers provided the estimates of nucleated cell counts. TCRdb keeps only in-frame clones here, not all; method: immunoSEQ multiplex PCR. The DNA was the basis for D and trimming; V, J and clone size are from that table. The sample carries about 76,000 clones, approximately 80% recorded once. The length of the CDR3 is 13 residues. Germline values: CDR1 SGHRS, CDR2 YFSETQ. J was trimmed by 5 bases and V by 4 bases; bases with no gene match: 2.

The material sequenced was peripheral blood. The TCR comes from a woman aged 60 to 75 with acute or convalescent COVID-19. This rearrangement joins TRBV5-1 to TRBJ1-4; 7 nucleotides line up with TRBD1. The chain's CDR3 is CASSVGQNEKLFF. CDR3 coding DNA: TGCGCCAGCAGCGTGGGACAGAATGAAAAACTGTTTTTT.